The 19 T cell receptor beta chains below come from one sample, sequenced in a study of blood T cell repertoires in COVID-19. Here immunoSEQ multiplex PCR was the method, and the copy in TCRdb shows in-frame clones only, minus some. The profile shows some 270,000 clones, about 85% of them singletons. Material: peripheral blood. These receptors originate from a human donor with COVID-19, enrolled during active disease. The donor label of this sample is uncertain.

V usage is TRBV30 and J usage is TRBJ1-1; no reliable D call. Germline CDR1 is GTSNPN and CDR2 is SVGIG (reference sequence). The CDR3 totals 14 residues. Trimming stripped 0 bases from V and 1 base from J, with 9 bases between. The DNA of the CDR3 is TGTGCCTGGAGTGTAGGACTCTCGAACACTGAAGCTTTCTTT. Translation gives CAWSVGLSNTEAFF.

The gene calls are TRBV4-3 and TRBJ1-1, with D possibly being TRBD1 (5 bases). CDR1 LGHNA and CDR2 YSLEER come from the germline V gene. The germline V and J ends were trimmed by 0 bases and 5 bases, with 13 bases remaining between them. The CDR3 totals 15 residues. CDR3: CASSQDGDPGTEAFF. CDR3 bases: TGCGCCAGCAGCCAAGATGGAGATCCAGGGACTGAAGCTTTCTTT.

The chain uses TRBV30 and TRBJ2-1, with 9 bases fitting TRBD2. V trimming: 2 bases; J trimming: 5 bases; junction bases outside the gene matches: 4. The CDR3 is 14 amino acids. Germline values: CDR1 GTSNPN, CDR2 SVGIG (reference sequence). CDR3 nucleotides: TGTGCCTGGAGTCAACTAGCGGGTGACAATGAGCAGTTCTTC. Protein: CAWSQLAGDNEQFF.

The chain has TRBV28 and TRBJ1-1, with a weak D call TRBD1 (5 bases). Trimming left V 7 bases short and J 4 bases short, with 19 bases between. CDR3 length: 15 residues. CDR1 is MDHEN and CDR2 is SYDVKM in the germline V gene. CDR3: CASKSGGEDFTEAFF. DNA of the CDR3: TGTGCCAGCAAATCGGGGGGGGAAGATTTCACTGAAGCTTTCTTT.

The chain is built from TRBV5-1 and TRBJ2-3, with 10 bases fitting TRBD2. Germline V gene sequence: CDR1 SGHRS, CDR2 YFSETQ. With V trimmed by 5 bases and J by 0 bases, 6 bases remained unmatched. CDR3 length equals 16 residues. CDR3 nucleotides: TGCGCCAGCAGTGGTCTACTAGCGGGGAGCACAGATACGCAGTATTTT. It yields the protein CASSGLLAGSTDTQYF.

Comment on this clone: Other DNA variants within this sample encode the same CDR3. J is TRBJ2-1 and V is TRBV11-3, with TRBD1 matching over 11 bases. This CDR3 has 15 residues. Germline trimming cut 6 bases from V and 2 bases from J; bases unmatched to any gene: 3. Germline CDR1 and CDR2: SGHNT and YENEEA. CDR3 in amino acids: CASSEGQGAYNEQFF. DNA for the CDR3: TGTGCCAGCAGTGAGGGACAGGGGGCCTACAATGAGCAGTTCTTC. Based on the CDR3 plus reference TRBV11-3 and TRBJ2-1, the full variable domain is EAGVVQSPRYKIIEKKQPVAFWCNPISGHNTLYWYLQNLGQGPELLIRYENEEAVDDSQLPKDRFSAERLKGVDSTLKIQPAELGDSAVYLCASSEGQGAYNEQFFGPGTRLTVL.

V and J are TRBV10-3 and TRBJ2-3; 9 nucleotides align to TRBD2. The V and J ends lost 11 bases and 3 bases, in that order; junction bases with no gene match: 9. The CDR3 runs 14 residues. The germline CDR1 and CDR2 sequences are ENHRY and SYGVKD. CDR3 in DNA: TGTGCCGCGGTAGCGGGAGTAGAGACAGATACGCAGTATTTT. Amino acids: CAAVAGVETDTQYF.

The gene calls are TRBV7-3 and TRBJ1-6; D is uncertain. The CDR3 spans 17 residues. The ends were cut back, 5 bases at V and 5 bases at J, with 19 bases in the middle. Germline V gene data show CDR1 as SGHTA and CDR2 as FQGTGA. CDR3 nucleotide sequence: TGTGCCAGCAGCCCCAACGTGGCGGGATCGGATAATTCACCCCTCCACTTT. This translates into CASSPNVAGSDNSPLHF.

V and J are TRBV3-1 (or the pseudogene TRBV3-2) and TRBJ1-1; 10 bases fit TRBD1. The germline V gene has CDR1 LGHDT and CDR2 YNNKEL (reference sequence). The CDR3 has 15 amino acids. V lost 4 bases to trimming and J lost 8 bases; unmatched junction nucleotides: 10. CDR3 loop: CASSPRPTGGTEAFF. Written as DNA, the CDR3 is TGTGCCAGCAGCCCTAGACCGACAGGGGGCACCGAAGCTTTCTTT.

In its sample, this clone was seen a few times. The rearrangement uses TRBV5-4 and TRBJ1-2, with 8 bases aligning to TRBD1. Germline V gene sequence: CDR1 SGHNT, CDR2 YYREEE (reference sequence). This CDR3 region has 15 residues. Germline trimming cut 5 bases from V and 4 bases from J; bases unmatched to any gene: 10. CDR3 sequence reads: CASRSPGTGGYGYTF. CDR3 nucleotide sequence: TGTGCCAGCAGAAGCCCCGGGACAGGCGGCTATGGCTACACCTTC.

The rearrangement uses TRBV7-2 and TRBJ1-1, with 10 bases aligning to TRBD1. With V trimmed by 5 bases and J by 8 bases, 5 bases remained unmatched. CDR1 is SGHTA, CDR2 FQGNSA, per germline. This CDR3 is 13 amino acids long. The CDR3 sequence: CASSLRDRGEAFF. CDR3 in DNA: TGTGCCAGCAGCCTCCGGGACAGGGGAGAAGCTTTCTTT.

Points on this clone: The sample carries other DNA sequences with the same CDR3. This rearrangement joins TRBV7-9 to TRBJ1-4, with a tentative D call TRBD1 (6 bases). Per germline, CDR1 SEHNR and CDR2 FQNEAQ (reference sequence). Trimming took 1 base from V and 3 from J, leaving 6 bases between them. This CDR3 region has 14 residues. The CDR3 spells CASSLGTANEKLFF. As DNA, the CDR3 is TGTGCCAGCAGCTTAGGGACAGCTAATGAAAAACTGTTTTTT.

This clone was detected a few times. V usage is TRBV29-1 and J usage is TRBJ2-7; D is ambiguous. Germline V gives CDR1 SQVTM, CDR2 ANQGSEA. The CDR3 length is 15 residues. With 4 bases removed from V and 5 bases from J, the gap between germline ends came to 21 bases. Here the CDR3 reads CSVAPANTYLNEQYF. CDR3 DNA: TGCAGCGTTGCCCCCGCAAACACATATTTGAACGAGCAGTACTTC.

The gene calls are TRBV5-4 and TRBJ2-2; perhaps TRBD1 as D (6 bases). The germline gives CDR1 SGHNT, CDR2 YYREEE (reference sequence). This CDR3 comprises 16 residues. Trimming stripped 1 base from V and 1 base from J, with 11 bases between. The CDR3 DNA reads TGTGCCAGCAGCTTGCGTCGAGGGGGGAACACCGGGGAGCTGTTTTTT. Translated: CASSLRRGGNTGELFF.

This chain joins TRBV7-9 and TRBJ2-1; 9 nucleotides line up with TRBD2. The germline CDR1 and CDR2 sequences are SEHNR and FQNEAQ (reference sequence). After removal of 1 base from V and 6 bases from J, the junction contained 4 bases not matched to a gene. The CDR3 consists of 15 residues. The CDR3: CASSLGLAGVNEQFF. In DNA, the CDR3 is TGTGCCAGCAGCTTAGGATTAGCGGGAGTCAATGAGCAGTTCTTC. The whole variable domain, remainder taken from reference TRBV7-9 and TRBJ2-1, is DTGVSQNPRHKITKRGQNVTFRCDPISEHNRLYWYRQTLGQGPEFLTYFQNEAQLEKSRLLSDRFSAERPKGSFSTLEIQRTEQGDSAMYLCASSLGLAGVNEQFFGPGTRLTVL.

The chain joins TRBV6-6 to TRBJ2-1, with 8 bases fitting TRBD2. There are 15 residues in the CDR3. Germline V CDR1 and CDR2: MNHNY, SVGAGI (reference sequence). Germline trimming cut 8 bases from V and 4 bases from J; bases unmatched to any gene: 10. The CDR3 bases are TGTGCCAGCGGGGCGGCGGGAGGAAGTTACAATGAGCAGTTCTTC. Its protein product is CASGAAGGSYNEQFF.

V usage is TRBV2 and J usage is TRBJ1-5; D perhaps matches TRBD1 (5 bases). Trimming stripped 6 bases from V and 5 bases from J, with 14 bases between. There are 14 residues in the CDR3. Germline V gene data show CDR1 as SNHLY and CDR2 as FYNNEI. CDR3 nucleotides: TGTGCCAGCAGGGCAGGGTTCGTGGATCAGCCCCAGCATTTT. Translation: CASRAGFVDQPQHF.

CDR3 in DNA: TGTGCCAGCACCGTACAGGGGGCGAAAACTGAAGCTTTCTTT. It yields the protein CASTVQGAKTEAFF. The rearrangement links TRBV6-5 to TRBJ1-1, with 9 nucleotides matching TRBD1. The germline V gene encodes CDR1 MNHEY and CDR2 SVGAGI. CDR3 length: 14 amino acids. J gave up 5 bases and V 7 bases, and 8 bases lay outside the gene matches.

V and J are TRBV11-2 and TRBJ1-1; D is possibly TRBD1 (6 bases). Trimming took off 6 bases at V and 1 base at J, with 9 bases between the two ends. The CDR3 spans 13 residues. Germline V gene sequence: CDR1 SGHAT, CDR2 FQNNGV. CDR3 bases: TGTGCCAGCAGATGGACAGAGAACACTGAAGCTTTCTTT. As protein: CASRWTENTEAFF.